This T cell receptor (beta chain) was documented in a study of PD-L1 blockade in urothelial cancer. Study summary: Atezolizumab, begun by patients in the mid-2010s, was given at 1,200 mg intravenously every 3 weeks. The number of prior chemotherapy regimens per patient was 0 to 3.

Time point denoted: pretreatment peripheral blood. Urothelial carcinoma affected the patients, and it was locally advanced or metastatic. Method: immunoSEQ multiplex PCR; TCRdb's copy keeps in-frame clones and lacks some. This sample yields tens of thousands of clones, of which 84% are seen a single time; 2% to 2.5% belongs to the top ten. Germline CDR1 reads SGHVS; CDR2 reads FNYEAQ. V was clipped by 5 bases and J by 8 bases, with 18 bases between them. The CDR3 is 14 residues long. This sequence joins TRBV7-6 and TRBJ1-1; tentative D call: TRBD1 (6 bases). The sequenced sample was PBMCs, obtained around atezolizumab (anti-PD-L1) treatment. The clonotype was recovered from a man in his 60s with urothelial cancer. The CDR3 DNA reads TGTGCCAGCAGCGCCCCTTTCGGAGACAGGGAAGCTTTCTTT. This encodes CASSAPFGDREAFF.